This T cell receptor (beta chain) emerged from a study of T cells after yellow fever vaccination (dated by TCRdb to the late 2010s). In terms of the full investigation: The SMART-Seq v4 Ultra Low Input RNA kit was used to prepare libraries from fractions with low cell numbers. To track T-cell clones before and after primary and booster YFV17D yellow fever vaccination, bulk TCR alpha and beta repertoires were sequenced longitudinally. Blood was drawn at multiple timepoints before and after primary and secondary immunization, with bulk PBMC replicates and cell subsets isolated. Two healthy male donors made up the cohort, one aged 18 to 29 years and the other aged 30 to 40 years.

TCR cDNA was synthesized by 5'RACE template switching, through which a universal primer site and unique molecular identifiers were introduced. Priming of cDNA synthesis was performed from both the TCR alpha and TCR beta constant segments. Library amplification involved two PCR steps, and the second step added sample barcodes and sequencing adapters. Sequencing of libraries was done on Illumina HiSeq 2500 (2x100 bp) or NovaSeq (2x150 bp). Turning to the authors' computational methods: Reads were demultiplexed and collapsed into UMI consensus sequences with MIGEC, and V(D)J alignment was performed with MiXCR. Vaccine-responding clonotypes were defined with edgeR using replicate PBMC samples, requiring FDR below 0.01 and a log2 fold change above 5 up to day 15. Each bulk clonotype was labeled CD4 or CD8 based on which sequenced repertoire, CD4 or CD8, contained the clonotype at higher abundance. The public reads were run again by TCRdb, first through fastp at Q25 and then through MiXCR, and only productive beta chains were kept. Duplicate CDR3 protein sequences are folded into a single record with the most common DNA and genes. The V and J calls come from TCRdb's annotation, not from the publication. The sample table contains 510,000 or so distinct CDR3 sequences; only one count was recorded for around 21% of them. 13% to 15% of the sample rests with the top ten.

In light of the paper, this sample's treatment or condition label describes: live attenuated yellow fever vaccine strain. At each blood-draw timepoint, two biological replicates of bulk PBMCs were obtained. A standard Ficoll-Paque protocol was used to isolate PBMCs from peripheral blood. TriZol was used to extract RNA from bulk PBMCs, CD4 and CD8 fractions, and dextramer-positive and dextramer-negative fractions. What the work shows at the level of the full study, not this receptor alone: The secondary T-cell response was found to be weaker but faster than the primary response, with a peak reached on day 5 rather than on day 15. Most clones expanded after primary vaccination (approximately 96% of CD4 and roughly 90% of CD8) were re-detected after the booster, suggesting that broad memory maintenance occurred. Only a couple of donors were included in the study, so the extent to which the findings can be generalized is limited. A small fraction of clonotypes appeared in both the CD4 and CD8 compartments, likely as a result of convergent recombination. Computational filtering was required because FACS-sorted repertoires could contain abundant contaminating clonotypes from the bulk population.

In its sample, this clonotype was seen a few times. Its antigen specificity is not known. No base-level quality is on record; no much larger clone is a single base apart. The TCR sequence derives from a man in his thirties or forties who received the YFV17D yellow fever vaccine. Material: PBMCs, obtained 15 days after the yellow fever booster vaccination.

The DNA sequence is TGTGCCAGCAGCTCTGGGACTCTTGCGTACCAAGAGACCCAGTACTTC. Its protein is CASSSGTLAYQETQYF. The chain employs TRBV7-2 and TRBJ2-5; TRBD2 is a weak D gene call, 6 bases matching. The CDR3 contains 16 residues, cysteine and phenylalanine counted. Here the CDR3 DNA is all that survives: 48 bases in frame from base 1. The CDR1 and CDR2 encoded by the germline V gene are SGHTA and FQGNSA. Trimming takes 4 bases from V and 0 bases from J, and the germline ends sit 15 bases apart.